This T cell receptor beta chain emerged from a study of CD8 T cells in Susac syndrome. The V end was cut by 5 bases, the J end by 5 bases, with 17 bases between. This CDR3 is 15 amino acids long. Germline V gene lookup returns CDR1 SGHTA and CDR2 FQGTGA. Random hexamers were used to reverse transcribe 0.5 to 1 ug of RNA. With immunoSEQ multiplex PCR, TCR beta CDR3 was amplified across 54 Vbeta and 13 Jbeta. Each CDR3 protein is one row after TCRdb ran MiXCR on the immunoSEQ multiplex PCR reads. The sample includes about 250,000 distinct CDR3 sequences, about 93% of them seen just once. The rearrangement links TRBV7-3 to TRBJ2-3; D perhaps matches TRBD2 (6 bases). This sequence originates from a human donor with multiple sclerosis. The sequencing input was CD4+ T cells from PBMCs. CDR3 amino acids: CASSLNGGGRDTQYF. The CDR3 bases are TGTGCCAGCAGCCTCAACGGTGGGGGGAGAGATACGCAGTATTTT.